This T cell receptor beta chain was observed in a study of glioma-infiltrating T cells after dendritic cell vaccination. Germline V gene lookup returns CDR1 SGHAT and CDR2 FQDESV (reference sequence). This CDR3 has 16 amino acids. Trimming at V came to 0 bases and at J to 0 bases, leaving 0 bases not matched to a gene. Clones were sequenced by immunoSEQ multiplex PCR, and TCRdb holds only the in-frame ones, with some missing. This sample has around 89,000 clones; 86% occur once, and the top ten carry around a sixth. The clonotype comes from a human donor with glioblastoma. This sequence joins TRBV11-1 and TRBJ2-1, with 9 positions matching TRBD2. Source: blood, taken before dendritic cell vaccination. DNA of the CDR3: TGTGCCAGCAGCTTAGCTAGCGGGGGCTCCTACAATGAGCAGTTCTTC. Amino acids: CASSLASGGSYNEQFF. The variable domain in full, with the rest retrieved from reference TRBV11-1 and TRBJ2-1, is EAEVAQSPRYKITEKSQAVAFWCDPISGHATLYWYRQILGQGPELLVQFQDESVVDDSQLPKDRFSAERLKGVDSTLKIQPAELGDSAMYLCASSLASGGSYNEQFFGPGTRLTVL.